This TCR beta chain is from a study of vaccination and CD4 T cells after COVID-19. Across the study: The convalescent group had six males, four females, seven Caucasians, two Asians, one multiracial.

The length of the CDR3 is 13 residues. Losses at the gene ends were 7 bases for V and 5 bases for J; bases not matched to a gene: 7. Points on this clonotype: The antigen remains unidentified.

Treatment indicated: 10-day PBMC culture with coronavirus spike peptide pools or control peptides (ViraFEST assay). First, ViraFEST expanded antigen-specific T cells with peptide pools, and next it sequenced the TCRs. Oncomine TCR Beta short-read sequencing was applied to DNA from cultured CD4+ T cells. A single record per CDR3 protein comes from TCRdb applying MiXCR to the PCR reads. This table holds roughly 15,000 distinct CDR3 sequences, roughly three fifths found once. J is TRBJ1-2 and V is TRBV12-3 or TRBV12-4, with TRBD1 matching over 7 bases. Sequencing was carried out using CD4+ T cells from blood, cultured in vitro. The TCR was taken from a human donor who had recovered from COVID-19. In DNA, the CDR3 is TGTGCCAGCAACCTTGACAGGGATTATGGCTACACCTTC. Protein product: CASNLDRDYGYTF.